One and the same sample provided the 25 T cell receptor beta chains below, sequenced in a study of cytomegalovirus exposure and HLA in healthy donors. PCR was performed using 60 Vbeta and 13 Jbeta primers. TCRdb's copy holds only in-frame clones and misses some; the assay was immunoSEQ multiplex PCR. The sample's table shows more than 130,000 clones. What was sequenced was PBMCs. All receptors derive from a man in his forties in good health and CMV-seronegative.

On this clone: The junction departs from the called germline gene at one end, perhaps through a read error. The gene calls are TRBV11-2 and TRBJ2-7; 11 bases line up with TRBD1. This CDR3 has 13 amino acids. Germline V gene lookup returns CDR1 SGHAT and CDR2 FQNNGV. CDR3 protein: CAISLGTGGEQYF. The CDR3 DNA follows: TGTGCCATCAGCTTAGGGACAGGGGGCGAGCAGTACTTC.

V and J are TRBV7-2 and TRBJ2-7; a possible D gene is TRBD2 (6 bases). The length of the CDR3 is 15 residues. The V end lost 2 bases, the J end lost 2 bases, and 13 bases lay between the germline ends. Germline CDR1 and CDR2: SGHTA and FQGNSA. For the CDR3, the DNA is TGTGCCAGCAGCTTAAAGGTCGCGGGACCCTACGAGCAGTACTTC. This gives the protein CASSLKVAGPYEQYF.

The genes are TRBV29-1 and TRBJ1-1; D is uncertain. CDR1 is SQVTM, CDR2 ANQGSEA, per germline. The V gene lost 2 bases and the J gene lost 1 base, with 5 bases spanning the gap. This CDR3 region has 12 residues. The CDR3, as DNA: TGCAGCGTTGAAATCAGGAACACTGAAGCTTTCTTT. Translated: CSVEIRNTEAFF.

This chain's CDR3 is CASSYDRKNTEAFF. CDR3 coding DNA: TGTGCCAGCAGTTACGACAGAAAGAACACTGAAGCTTTCTTT. The gene calls are TRBV6-5 and TRBJ1-1, with D perhaps matching TRBD1 (5 bases). Looked up from germline, CDR1 is MNHEY and CDR2 is SVGAGI. Trimming pared 2 bases from V and 1 base from J, leaving 8 bases between. This CDR3 contains 14 residues.

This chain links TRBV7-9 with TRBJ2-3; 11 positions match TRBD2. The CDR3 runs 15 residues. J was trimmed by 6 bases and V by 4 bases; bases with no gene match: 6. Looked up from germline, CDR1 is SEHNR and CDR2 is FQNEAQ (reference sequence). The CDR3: CASSSRLAGSDTQYF. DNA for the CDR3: TGTGCCAGCAGCTCCCGACTAGCGGGGTCTGATACGCAGTATTTT.

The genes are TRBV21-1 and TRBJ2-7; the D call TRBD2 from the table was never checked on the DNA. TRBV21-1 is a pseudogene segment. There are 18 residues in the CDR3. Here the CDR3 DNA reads TGTGCCAGCAGCAAAGGCGGGACTAGCGGGGGGGCGTCCTACGAGCAGTACTTC. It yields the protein CASSKGGTSGGASYEQYF.

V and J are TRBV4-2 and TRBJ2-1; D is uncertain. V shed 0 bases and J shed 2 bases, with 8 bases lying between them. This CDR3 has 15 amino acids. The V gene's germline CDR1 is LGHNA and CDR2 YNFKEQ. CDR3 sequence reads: CASSQEARPYNEQFF. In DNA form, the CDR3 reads TGTGCCAGCAGCCAAGAAGCGCGACCCTACAATGAGCAGTTCTTC.

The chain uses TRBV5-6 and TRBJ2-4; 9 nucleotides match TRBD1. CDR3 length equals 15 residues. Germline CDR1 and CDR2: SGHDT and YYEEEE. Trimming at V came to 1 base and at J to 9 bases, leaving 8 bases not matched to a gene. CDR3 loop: CASSLIGQGYGIQYF. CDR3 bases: TGTGCCAGCAGCTTGATAGGACAGGGGTATGGCATTCAGTACTTC. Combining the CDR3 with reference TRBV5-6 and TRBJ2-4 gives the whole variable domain DAGVTQSPTHLIKTRGQQVTLRCSPKSGHDTVSWYQQALGQGPQFIFQYYEEEERQRGNFPDRFSGHQFPNYSSELNVNALLLGDSALYLCASSLIGQGYGIQYFGAGTRLSVL.

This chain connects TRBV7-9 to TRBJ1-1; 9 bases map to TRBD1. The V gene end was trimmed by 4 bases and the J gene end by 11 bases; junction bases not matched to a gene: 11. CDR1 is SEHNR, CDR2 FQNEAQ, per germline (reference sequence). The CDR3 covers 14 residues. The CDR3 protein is CASSWSRDRVQAFF. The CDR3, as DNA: TGTGCCAGCAGCTGGTCCCGGGACAGGGTTCAGGCTTTCTTT.

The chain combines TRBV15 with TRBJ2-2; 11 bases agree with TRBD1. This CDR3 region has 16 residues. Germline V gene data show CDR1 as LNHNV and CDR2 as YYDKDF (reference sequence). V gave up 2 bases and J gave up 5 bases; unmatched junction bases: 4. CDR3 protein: CATSRSDRGLTGELFF. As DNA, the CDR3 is TGTGCCACCAGCAGATCGGACAGGGGGCTAACCGGGGAGCTGTTTTTT.

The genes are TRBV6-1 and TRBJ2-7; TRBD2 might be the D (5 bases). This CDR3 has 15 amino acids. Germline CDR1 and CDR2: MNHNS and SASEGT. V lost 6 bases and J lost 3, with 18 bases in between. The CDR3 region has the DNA TGTGCCAGCAGGTTTGGACTTTCCGGAGACTACGAGCAGTACTTC. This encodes CASRFGLSGDYEQYF.

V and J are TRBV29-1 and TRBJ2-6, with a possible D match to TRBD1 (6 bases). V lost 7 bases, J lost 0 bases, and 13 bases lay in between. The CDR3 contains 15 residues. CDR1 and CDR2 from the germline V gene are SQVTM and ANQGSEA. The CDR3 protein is CSAGTSNSGANVLTF. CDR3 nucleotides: TGCAGCGCCGGGACATCCAACTCTGGGGCCAACGTCCTGACTTTC.

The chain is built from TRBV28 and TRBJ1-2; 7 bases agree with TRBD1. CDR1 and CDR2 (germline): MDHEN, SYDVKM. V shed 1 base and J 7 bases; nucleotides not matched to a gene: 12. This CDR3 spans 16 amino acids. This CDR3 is CASSLSLWTGGGGYTF. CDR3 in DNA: TGTGCCAGCAGTTTATCACTGTGGACAGGCGGTGGTGGCTACACCTTC.

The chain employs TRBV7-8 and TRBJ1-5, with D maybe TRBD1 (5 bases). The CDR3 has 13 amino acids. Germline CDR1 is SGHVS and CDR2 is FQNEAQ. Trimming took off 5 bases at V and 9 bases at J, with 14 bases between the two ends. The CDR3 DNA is TGTGCCAGCAGCAAATCAGGGAACAGGCCCCAGCATTTT. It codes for CASSKSGNRPQHF.

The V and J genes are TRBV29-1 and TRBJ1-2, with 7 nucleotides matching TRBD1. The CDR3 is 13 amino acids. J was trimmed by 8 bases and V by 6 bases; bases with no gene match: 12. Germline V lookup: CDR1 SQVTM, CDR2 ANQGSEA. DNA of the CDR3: TGCAGCGTCGCGACAGGGATCAGAGAGGGCTACACCTTC. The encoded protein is CSVATGIREGYTF.

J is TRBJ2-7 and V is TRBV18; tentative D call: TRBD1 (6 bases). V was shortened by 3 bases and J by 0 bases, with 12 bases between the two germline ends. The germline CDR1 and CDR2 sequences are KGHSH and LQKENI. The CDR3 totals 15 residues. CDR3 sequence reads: CASSPDRQSSYEQYF. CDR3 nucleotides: TGTGCCAGCTCACCCGACAGGCAGAGCTCCTACGAGCAGTACTTC.

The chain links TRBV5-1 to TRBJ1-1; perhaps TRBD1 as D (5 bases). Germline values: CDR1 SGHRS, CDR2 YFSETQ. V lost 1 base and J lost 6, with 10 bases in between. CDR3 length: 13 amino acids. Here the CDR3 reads CASSLIGGAEAFF. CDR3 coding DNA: TGCGCCAGCAGCTTGATCGGGGGGGCTGAAGCTTTCTTT.

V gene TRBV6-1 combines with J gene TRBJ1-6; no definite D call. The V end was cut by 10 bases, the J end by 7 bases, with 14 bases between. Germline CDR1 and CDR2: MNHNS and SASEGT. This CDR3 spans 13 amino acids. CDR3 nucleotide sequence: TGTGCCACCTCGAGGGAATTAAATTCACCCCTCCACTTT. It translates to CATSRELNSPLHF.

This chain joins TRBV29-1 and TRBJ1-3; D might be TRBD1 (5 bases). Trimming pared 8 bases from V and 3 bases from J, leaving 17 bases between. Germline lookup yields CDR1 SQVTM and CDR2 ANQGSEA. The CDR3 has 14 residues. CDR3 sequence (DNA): TGCAGCATCTCTCAGGGAGGGTATGGAAACACCATATATTTT. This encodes CSISQGGYGNTIYF.

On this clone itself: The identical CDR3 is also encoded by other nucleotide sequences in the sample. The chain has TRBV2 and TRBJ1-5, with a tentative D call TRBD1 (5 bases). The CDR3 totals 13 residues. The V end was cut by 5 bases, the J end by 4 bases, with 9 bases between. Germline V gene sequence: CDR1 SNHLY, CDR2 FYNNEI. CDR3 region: CASSRQGNQPQHF. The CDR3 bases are TGTGCCAGCAGTAGGCAGGGAAATCAGCCCCAGCATTTT.

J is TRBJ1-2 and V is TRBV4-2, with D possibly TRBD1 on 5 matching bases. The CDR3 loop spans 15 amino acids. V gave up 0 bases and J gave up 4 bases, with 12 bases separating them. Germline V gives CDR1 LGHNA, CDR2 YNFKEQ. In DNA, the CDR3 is TGTGCCAGCAGCCAAGATGGGGGAGGATCCTATGGCTACACCTTC. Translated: CASSQDGGGSYGYTF.

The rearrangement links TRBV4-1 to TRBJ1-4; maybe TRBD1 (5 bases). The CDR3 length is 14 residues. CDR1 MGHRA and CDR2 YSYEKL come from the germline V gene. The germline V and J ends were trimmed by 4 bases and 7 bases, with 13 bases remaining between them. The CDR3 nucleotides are TGCGCCAGCAGCCCGGACATCCAGGGTGAAAAACTGTTTTTT. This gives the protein CASSPDIQGEKLFF.

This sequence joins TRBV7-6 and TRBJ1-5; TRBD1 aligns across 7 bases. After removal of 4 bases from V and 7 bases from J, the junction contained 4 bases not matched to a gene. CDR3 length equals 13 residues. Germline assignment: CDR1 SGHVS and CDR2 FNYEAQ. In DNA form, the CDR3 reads TGTGCCAGCAGCTCCTACAGGGGCCAGCCCCAGCATTTT. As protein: CASSSYRGQPQHF. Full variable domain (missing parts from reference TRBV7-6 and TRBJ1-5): GAGVSQSPRYKVTKRGQDVALRCDPISGHVSLYWYRQALGQGPEFLTYFNYEAQQDKSGLPNDRFSAERPEGSISTLTIQRTEQRDSAMYRCASSSYRGQPQHFGDGTRLSIL.

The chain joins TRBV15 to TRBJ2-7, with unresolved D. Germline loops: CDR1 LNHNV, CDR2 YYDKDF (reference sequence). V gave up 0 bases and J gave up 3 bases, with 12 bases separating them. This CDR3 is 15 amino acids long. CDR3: CATSRDLSTVYEQYF. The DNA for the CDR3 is TGTGCCACCAGCAGAGATCTGAGCACCGTCTACGAGCAGTACTTC.

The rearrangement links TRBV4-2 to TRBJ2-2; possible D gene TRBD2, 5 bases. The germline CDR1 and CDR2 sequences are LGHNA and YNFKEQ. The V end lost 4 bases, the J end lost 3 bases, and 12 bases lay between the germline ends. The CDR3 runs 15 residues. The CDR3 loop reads CASSPRELDTGELFF. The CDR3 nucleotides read TGTGCCAGCAGCCCAAGGGAACTAGACACCGGGGAGCTGTTTTTT.